A selection of T cell receptor beta chains follows, all from one sample in a study of shared clonotypes between healthy human individuals. TCRdb keeps only in-frame clones here, not all; method: immunoSEQ multiplex PCR. In the table there are about 1,900,000 clones, less than 95% of which are singletons. What was sequenced was naive CD8+ T cells sorted from blood. Receptors were obtained from a man aged 18 to 30 in good health. Both conserved end residues are trimmed from each CDR3. A clone size is listed for some rows: how often the clone was seen (once, few, many), or a class if it is expanded.

j_call clone_size v_call cdr3_aa
TRBJ2-2 - TRBV7-9 ASSIGSGGGTGELF
TRBJ2-1 once TRBV4-3 ASSQVLGDEQF
TRBJ2-7 - TRBV28 ASSPNRYLGEQY
TRBJ1-3 - TRBV6-4 ASTGQGAKAGNTIY
TRBJ2-7 - TRBV27 ASSFEAGGPGGYEQY
TRBJ1-2 - TRBV7-2 ASSLGQGRDGYT
TRBJ2-7 - TRBV7-2 ASSWGQRGSSYEQY
TRBJ2-2 - TRBV4-3 ASSQDFQGNTGELF
TRBJ2-1 - TRBV4-3 ASSQEWVGDNEQF
TRBJ2-7 - TRBV28 ASSFEGWGSYEQY
TRBJ2-7 - TRBV2 ASSDPSGASYEQY
TRBJ1-5 - TRBV27 ASSLSFGTGVDQPQH
TRBJ1-1 - TRBV5-1 ASSLAGGLFTEAF
TRBJ2-7 - TRBV30 AWEPGQTYEQY
TRBJ2-1 - TRBV6-5 ASSPGTVSYNEQF
TRBJ2-7 - TRBV28 ASSPLATSYEQY
TRBJ2-3 - TRBV4-1 ASSQAREGSDTQY
TRBJ2-2 - TRBV2 ASSDKGFLTGELF
TRBJ1-1 - TRBV10-1 ASSLGGSNTEAF
TRBJ1-3 - TRBV19 ASSILDSGNTIY
TRBJ2-3 - TRBV9 ASSGYSGGDTDTQY
TRBJ2-3 - TRBV9 ASSVSQSTDTQY
TRBJ2-3 - TRBV10-2 ASSEIFAASGGSTDTQY
TRBJ2-5 - TRBV6-6 ASSYPTRGDETQY
TRBJ2-1 - TRBV29-1 SVELAGGLSNEQF
TRBJ1-6 - TRBV7-9 ASSITGDQSPLH
TRBJ2-7 once TRBV29-1 SVGGYEQY
TRBJ2-7 - TRBV11-1 ASSWTDSYEQY
TRBJ2-6 - TRBV10-1 ASRTSGDGANVLT
TRBJ1-1 once TRBV5-4 ASSPSWGVNTEAF
TRBJ1-4 once TRBV9 ASSNGGLLNEKLF
TRBJ2-3 - TRBV19 ASRSGQGATDTQY
TRBJ2-7 - TRBV9 ASSGNWRDGEQY
TRBJ2-7 - TRBV10-3 AINSEVSYEQY
TRBJ2-7 - TRBV7-9 ASSPSGSFYEQY
TRBJ1-6 - TRBV27 ASSWGGRSGTYNSPLH
TRBJ2-5 - TRBV5-1 ASSLVPHSSGGPQETQY
TRBJ2-7 - TRBV4-1 ASSHTALSPEMEQY
TRBJ2-7 - TRBV11-2 ASSSTPQYSYEQY
TRBJ2-7 - TRBV9 ASSVAGGRDEQY
TRBJ1-2 - TRBV5-6 ASSLSNYGYT
TRBJ2-5 - TRBV11-3 ASSSSDRGPQETQY
TRBJ2-1 - TRBV29-1 SVERENPYSYNEQF
TRBJ2-3 - TRBV27 ASSLWTSGGVTDTQY
TRBJ2-1 - TRBV18 ASSQSDTLGHEQF
TRBJ2-7 - TRBV7-9 ASSHGLAVSSYEQY
TRBJ1-1 - TRBV10-3 AISTGGNTEAF
TRBJ1-2 - TRBV5-4 ASSLEGAQGYT
TRBJ2-7 - TRBV7-9 ASSGWDRDYEQY
TRBJ2-7 - TRBV27 ASSLTVGYEQY
TRBJ2-3 - TRBV30 AWSASGGIDTQY
TRBJ1-5 - TRBV28 ASSFGLGTGDQPQH
TRBJ2-1 - TRBV2 ASSAISGRGYNEQF
TRBJ2-3 - TRBV30 AWSPTGGASDTQY
TRBJ2-7 - TRBV5-6 ASSLVGFSYEQY